The sequence of this T cell receptor (beta chain) was determined in a study of post-analysis software for immune sequencing data. Overall study context: Progressive-relapsing, secondary progressive and relapsing-remitting multiple sclerosis were among the disease courses included.

V lost 4 bases and J 1 base, leaving 7 bases between the germline ends. The CDR3 covers 12 residues. Germline lookup yields CDR1 SQVTM and CDR2 ANQGSEA. Notes on the study in general: F-measure co-clustering was strong for batch-matched samples. Patients showed TRBV5-6, TRBV5-1 and TRBV20-1 among four to six TRBV segments more frequent than in controls. Significantly lower normalized Chao1 diversity was found in patients with multiple sclerosis relative to controls.

Carried by the TCR beta cDNA libraries were unique molecular identifiers. Once about 0.85 to 10 million T cells were used, roughly 0.5 million cDNA molecules resulted. Via MiXCR, TCRdb re-called the PCR reads, giving one row per CDR3 protein. The data show hundreds of thousands of distinct CDR3 sequences, with roughly 47% seen just once and under 2% held by the top ten. To note about this clonotype: No antigen is known for it.

Material: blood. This chain uses TRBV29-1 with TRBJ1-1, with D unclear. This TCR was recovered from a girl between 10 and 17 years old with multiple sclerosis. CDR3 nucleotide sequence: TGCAGCGTTGTCGGAAAGAACACTGAAGCTTTCTTT. Translated, it gives CSVVGKNTEAFF.